These T cell receptor beta chains were read from a single sample in a study of vaccination and CD4 T cells after COVID-19. Their recognized antigens are unknown. Via MiXCR, TCRdb re-called the PCR reads, giving one row per CDR3 protein. The sample has 7,000 to 8,500 distinct CDR3 sequences; 56% are singletons. The sequenced sample was CD4+ T cells from blood, cultured in vitro. The origin of the receptors is a human donor in good health. Each CDR3 is given with its conserved first and last residue.

CDR3 length,V gene,CDR3 protein
13,TRBV20-1,CSARAGRNTEAFF
16,TRBV6-1,CASSTQSGQGQYGYTF
14,TRBV5-1,CASSSGLARETQYF
15,TRBV23-1,CASSQSGSGEYEQYF
14,TRBV6-1,CASSPARQLYEQYF
14,TRBV11-3,CASSLSGSTDTQYF
13,TRBV6-1,CASKASGGETQYF
15,TRBV7-2,CASNEGSGGTGELFF
16,TRBV6-5,CASSSPPGQPYNEQFF
17,TRBV4-1,CASSQALTSGLSYEQYF
16,TRBV5-1,CASSLRTGGAKNIQCF
16,TRBV7-2,CASSPDIAGLVYERYF
14,TRBV2,CASTLRHYNQPQHF
14,TRBV7-2,CASSLAGAGQPQHF
14,TRBV28,CASSSWRGGYEQFF
15,TRBV5-1,CASSWGQGDGYGYTF
15,TRBV6-1,CASRTGGGRTDTQYF
13,TRBV7-7,CASSGGITGELFF
15,TRBV6-1,CASNPGQGVSTEAFF
14,TRBV28,CASSLFLDTGELFF
16,TRBV6-1,CVSSEVRTGLKNIQYF
15,TRBV12-3/TRBV12-4,CASSPVAGLSDEQFF
14,TRBV10-3,CAISGDRGGYEQYF
14,TRBV28,CASSRTGGNSPLHF
12,TRBV20-1,CSAGVLADTQYF
14,TRBV20-1,CSASPDRESYGYTF
16,TRBV27,CASSSRDRVYTGGLFF
14,TRBV2,CASTTQGATGEAFF
13,TRBV16,CASSQEGLQPQHF
15,TRBV7-2,CASSLEQGAGYGYTF
13,TRBV20-1,CSASGLAGETQYF
14,TRBV27,CASRPRSRSGSEYF
14,TRBV4-1,CASSQGPGTYEQYF
13,TRBV28,CASSLGGVQPQHF
14,TRBV19,CASSIEPGDQPQHF
12,TRBV6-2/TRBV6-3,CASKLGEYEQYF
12,TRBV14,CAIGRRRDGYTF